This passage covers 10 T cell receptor beta chains from one sample sequenced in a study of blood T cell repertoires in COVID-19. The repertoire was sequenced with immunoSEQ multiplex PCR; TCRdb's copy has only in-frame clones and lacks some. The sample has some 390,000 clones; 89% are singletons. Input material: peripheral blood. Receptors were obtained from a woman between 35 and 50 years old with COVID-19, enrolled during active disease.

V and J are TRBV27 and TRBJ1-6; no clear D gene. Looked up from germline, CDR1 is MNHEY and CDR2 is SMNVEV (reference sequence). Trimming stripped 3 bases from V and 6 bases from J, with 9 bases between. The CDR3 spans 14 residues. The CDR3 DNA sequence: TGTGCCAGCAGTTTGGGAGCCCCTAATTCACCCCTCCACTTT. This sequence encodes CASSLGAPNSPLHF.

This clone was observed a handful of times. V gene TRBV11-2 combines with J gene TRBJ1-5, with D possibly being TRBD1 (5 bases). The V gene lost 4 bases and the J gene lost 3 bases, with 7 bases spanning the gap. Germline-derived CDR1 and CDR2 are SGHAT and FQNNGV. This CDR3 has 13 amino acids. CDR3 region: CASSSGFNQPQHF. CDR3 sequence (DNA): TGTGCCAGCAGCTCAGGGTTCAATCAGCCCCAGCATTTT.

The J gene is TRBJ1-5, the V gene TRBV27, with D possibly matching TRBD1 (6 bases). The CDR3 runs 14 residues. V was clipped by 5 bases and J by 2 bases, with 10 bases between them. Per the germline V gene, CDR1 is MNHEY and CDR2 is SMNVEV (reference sequence). CDR3 residues: CASSNRDGNQPQHF. The DNA for the CDR3 is TGTGCCAGCAGTAACAGGGACGGCAATCAGCCCCAGCATTTT.

CDR3 sequence (DNA): TGTGCCACCAGTGACTCAGTAACCAGAGAGACCCAGTACTTC. Amino acid sequence: CATSDSVTRETQYF. The chain combines TRBV24-1 with TRBJ2-5; D ambiguous. The CDR3 is 14 residues long. Germline CDR1 KGHDR, CDR2 SFDVKD. Trimming removed 4 bases at V and 4 bases at J, with 12 bases between.

This sequence joins TRBV4-3 and TRBJ2-2; 7 nucleotides match TRBD2. Germline V gives CDR1 LGHNA, CDR2 YSLEER. The V gene end was trimmed by 1 base and the J gene end by 2 bases; junction bases not matched to a gene: 10. The CDR3 loop spans 18 amino acids. CDR3 amino acids: CASSQVAFAGANTGELFF. CDR3 nucleotide sequence: TGCGCCAGCAGCCAAGTAGCTTTCGCGGGAGCAAACACCGGGGAGCTGTTTTTT.

This clone was observed a single time. This chain joins TRBV12-3 or TRBV12-4 and TRBJ1-2; 7 bases are shared with TRBD1. The CDR3 contains 13 residues. V lost 3 bases, J lost 8 bases, and 6 bases stayed unmatched. CDR3 in amino acids: CASSFTGVKGYTF. DNA for the CDR3: TGTGCCAGCAGTTTTACAGGGGTGAAAGGCTACACCTTC.

The CDR3 spells CASSPSHTREQYF. In nucleotides, the CDR3 is TGTGCCAGCAGCCCTAGCCACACCCGGGAGCAGTACTTC. J is TRBJ2-7 and V is TRBV27, with D possibly being TRBD2 (5 bases). From germline, CDR1 is MNHEY and CDR2 SMNVEV (reference sequence). V was shortened by 6 bases and J by 7 bases, with 16 bases between the two germline ends. The CDR3 consists of 13 residues.

This chain uses TRBV29-1 with TRBJ2-7; D is possibly TRBD2 (5 bases). The CDR3 covers 12 residues. V lost 2 bases, J lost 2 bases, and 7 bases lay in between. CDR1 and CDR2 from the germline V gene are SQVTM and ANQGSEA. CDR3 nucleotides: TGCAGCGTTGAACCTAGCCCCTACGAGCAGTACTTC. This codes for CSVEPSPYEQYF.

In this sample, this clone turned up a few times. The chain links TRBV5-4 to TRBJ1-4; a weak D match, TRBD1 (6 bases). The CDR3 covers 17 residues. Germline V gives CDR1 SGHNT, CDR2 YYREEE (reference sequence). V was cut by 1 base and J by 1 base, with 14 bases left in between. In DNA, the CDR3 is TGTGCCAGCAGCTTGTGGGGGGGCTCGGGAACTAATGAAAAACTGTTTTTT. It codes for CASSLWGGSGTNEKLFF. The whole variable domain, filled in from reference TRBV5-4 and TRBJ1-4, reads ETGVTQSPTHLIKTRGQQVTLRCSSQSGHNTVSWYQQALGQGPQFIFQYYREEENGRGNFPPRFSGLQFPNYSSELNVNALELDDSALYLCASSLWGGSGTNEKLFFGSGTQLSVL.

The rearrangement uses TRBV29-1 and TRBJ2-5; 10 bases agree with TRBD1. CDR1 is SQVTM, CDR2 ANQGSEA, per germline. V lost 6 bases, J lost 1 base, and 2 bases stayed unmatched. The CDR3 sequence is 13 residues long. CDR3 DNA sequence: TGCAGCGTCCGACAGGGGGCCCAAGAGACCCAGTACTTC. Amino acid sequence: CSVRQGAQETQYF.